The T cell receptor (beta chain) described here comes from a study of shared clonotypes between healthy human individuals. Study results and limitations: Non-shared clonotypes had lower generation probabilities than those shared by all four donors.

With regard to this clone: Its antigen is as yet unknown.

Measured with immunoSEQ multiplex PCR; TCRdb has only the in-frame clones, and not every one. This table holds around 1.6 million clones, 95% to 99% found once. There are 12 residues in the CDR3. Germline V lookup: CDR1 MNHEY, CDR2 SMNVEV (reference sequence). Trimming left V 3 bases short and J 11 bases short, with 13 bases between. The sample consisted of naive CD4+ T cells sorted from blood. Subset given: CD45RA+ positively selected. The TCR sequence derives from a young man in good health. The chain has TRBV27 and TRBJ1-1, with D hard to call. In DNA form, the CDR3 reads TGTGCCAGCAGTTTTTTCGGCGGGGTTGCTTTCTTT. Its translation is CASSFFGGVAFF.